This T cell receptor (beta chain) derives from a study of Graves' ophthalmopathy and Graves' hyperthyroidism. Amplified TCR beta CDR3 regions were obtained using RNA transcripts as template. Scientists carried out first-round RT-PCR using HTBI primers and then a second-round multiplex PCR. TCRdb re-derived calls from the multiplex PCR reads in MiXCR, one entry per CDR3 protein. This table has about 210,000 distinct CDR3 sequences, over 25% appearing once. The TCR comes from a man between 50 and 59 years old with Graves' ophthalmopathy. What was sequenced was peripheral blood.

CDR3 amino acids: CASKGHLGGQETQYF. The CDR3 nucleotides read TGTGCCAGCAAAGGGCATTTAGGGGGGCAAGAGACCCAGTACTTC. This rearrangement joins TRBV27 to TRBJ2-5; D is possibly TRBD1 or TRBD2 (6 bases each). The CDR3 has 15 amino acids. The germline gives CDR1 MNHEY, CDR2 SMNVEV (reference sequence). V was cut by 7 bases and J by 2 bases, with 17 bases left in between.